This T cell receptor beta chain was obtained from a study of T cells in Graves' hyperthyroidism and ophthalmopathy. Across the study: Staff took peripheral blood when the initial diagnosis was made, before any treatment began. Overall study results and limits: Peripheral blood also featured most of the thyroid clonotypes expanded above 0.001.

Amplified TCR beta CDR3 regions derived from RNA transcripts. The HTBI set primed first-round TCR CDR3 RT-PCR. TCRdb analysed the multiplex PCR reads with MiXCR anew, one entry per CDR3 protein. The sample contains 550,000 to 850,000 distinct CDR3 sequences, around 20% of which appear only once. This clonotype was seen repeatedly, ten times or more. What it binds is not known. The CDR3 is 18 residues long. Trimming removed 6 bases at V and 0 bases at J, with 23 bases between. Germline CDR1 reads SGHAT; CDR2 reads FQNNGV. Used for diagnoses were clinical symptoms, serum thyroxine and TRAb, thyroid ultrasound and orbital computed tomography. More than 9.5 ml fresh peripheral blood yielded the PBMCs.

This TCR was recovered from a woman aged 45-65 years with Graves' hyperthyroidism that later progressed to Graves' ophthalmopathy. The chain has TRBV11-2 and TRBJ1-1; D is possibly TRBD1 (6 bases). Sequenced input: blood. CDR3 in amino acids: CASSLTGPLLKLNTEAFF. CDR3 in DNA: TGTGCCAGCAGTTTGACAGGACCGCTACTTAAATTGAACACTGAAGCTTTCTTT.